A selection of T cell receptor beta chains follows, all from one sample in a study of vaccination and CD4 T cells after COVID-19. Antigen specificity for these receptors is unknown. Each CDR3 protein gets one entry after TCRdb re-called the PCR reads with MiXCR. The repertoire holds fewer than 7,000 distinct CDR3 sequences, with around 43% as singletons. Sequencing was performed on CD4+ T cells from blood, cultured in vitro. All receptors derive from a human donor in good health. The CDR3 runs from the conserved cysteine through the conserved F or W. A D gene is named only where the DNA matches it firmly. Clone size appears in some rows only: once, few, many, or a class for an expanded clone.

d_gene	j_gene	v_gene	abundance	len	CDR3aa	CDR3nt
-	TRBJ1-3	TRBV20-1	few	15	CSASETANSGNTIYF	TGCAGTGCTAGTGAGACAGCTAACTCTGGAAACACCATATATTTT
-	TRBJ2-5	TRBV11-2	few	13	CASSLAEGGTQYF	TGTGCCAGCAGCCTTGCGGAGGGGGGGACCCAGTACTTC
-	TRBJ1-2	TRBV25-1	few	13	CASRPDPRGGYTF	TGTGCCAGCAGGCCCGACCCTAGGGGTGGCTACACCTTC
TRBD2	TRBJ2-5	TRBV7-6	-	14	CASSLRGGEETQYF	TGTGCCAGCAGCTTACGCGGGGGGGAGGAGACCCAGTACTTC
-	TRBJ2-3	TRBV10-3	-	13	CAISGTATDTQYF	TGTGCCATCAGCGGGACGGCCACAGATACGCAGTATTTT
-	TRBJ1-4	TRBV2	-	13	CASGRGTNEKLFF	TGTGCCAGCGGGCGGGGAACTAATGAAAAACTGTTTTTT
-	TRBJ2-2	TRBV6-1	-	17	CASEGGGRPGDTGELFF	TGTGCCAGCGAGGGCGGAGGGAGGCCAGGGGACACCGGGGAGCTGTTTTTT
-	TRBJ2-5	TRBV18	once	14	CASSPPGDVVTQYF	TGTGCCAGCTCACCACCGGGGGACGTGGTGACCCAGTACTTC
TRBD2	TRBJ2-3	TRBV7-2	-	17	CASSSASSSGGAGTQYF	TGTGCCAGCAGCTCAGCCTCCTCTAGCGGGGGGGCGGGGACGCAGTATTTT
-	TRBJ1-1	TRBV7-3	few	14	CASSQRGKNTEAFF	TGTGCCAGCAGCCAACGGGGGAAGAACACTGAAGCTTTCTTT
-	TRBJ1-1	TRBV20-1	once	12	CSARGVNTEAFF	TGCAGTGCTAGAGGGGTAAACACTGAAGCTTTCTTT
-	TRBJ1-4	TRBV6-5	-	16	CASSYTLGQVIPKLFF	TGTGCCAGCAGTTACACGCTCGGGCAGGTGATTCCAAAACTGTTTTTT
-	TRBJ2-2	TRBV1	few	16	CTSSPRLAGDTGELFF	TGCACCAGCAGCCCGAGACTAGCGGGTGACACCGGGGAGCTGTTTTTT
TRBD1	TRBJ2-3	TRBV2	-	11	CASSVDRVEYF	TGTGCCAGCAGCGTTGACAGGGTGGAGTATTTT
-	TRBJ2-1	TRBV7-6	-	19	CASSLAIAARGPIYNEQFF	TGTGCCAGCAGCTTAGCTATAGCTGCCAGGGGCCCCATTTACAATGAGCAGTTCTTC
TRBD1	TRBJ1-1	TRBV20-1	few	12	CGRRGVNAEAFF	TGCGGCCGCAGGGGGGTTAACGCTGAAGCTTTCTTT
-	TRBJ1-2	TRBV5-1	once	13	CASSPSGTYGYTF	TGCGCCAGCAGCCCGTCCGGAACCTATGGCTACACCTTC
TRBD1	TRBJ2-5	TRBV7-8	-	16	CASSPREAGGQETQYF	TGTGCCAGCAGCCCCCGTGAGGCAGGGGGCCAAGAGACCCAGTACTTC
-	TRBJ2-3	TRBV27	-	17	CASSLLGGGLRADTQYF	TGTGCCAGCAGTTTATTGGGGGGGGGGCTCCGCGCAGATACGCAGTATTTT
-	TRBJ2-2	TRBV30	once	14	CAWSTGGSTGELFF	TGTGCCTGGAGTACCGGAGGGAGCACCGGGGAGCTGTTTTTT